This T cell receptor beta chain stems from a study of identical twins. Findings and caveats of the study: The authors noted that invariant MAIT and iNKT cells could partly confound zero-insertion analyses.

After removal of 6 bases from V and 2 bases from J, the junction contained 8 bases not matched to a gene. Germline CDR1 and CDR2: DFQATT and SNEGSKA (reference sequence). CDR3 size: 14 residues. This clonotype was counted at least ten times. Antigen unknown. TCRdb itself ran the 5' RACE reads through MiXCR, one entry per CDR3 protein. The table lists approximately 700,000 distinct CDR3 sequences, around 6% of them singletons. The source material was naive T cells sorted from blood. This sequence originates from a man aged 18 to 29 in good health. The chain couples TRBV20-1 to TRBJ2-7; 9 positions agree with TRBD2. The CDR3 region is CSAPKSGRTYEQYF. CDR3 bases: TGCAGTGCACCTAAGAGCGGGAGGACCTACGAGCAGTACTTC.